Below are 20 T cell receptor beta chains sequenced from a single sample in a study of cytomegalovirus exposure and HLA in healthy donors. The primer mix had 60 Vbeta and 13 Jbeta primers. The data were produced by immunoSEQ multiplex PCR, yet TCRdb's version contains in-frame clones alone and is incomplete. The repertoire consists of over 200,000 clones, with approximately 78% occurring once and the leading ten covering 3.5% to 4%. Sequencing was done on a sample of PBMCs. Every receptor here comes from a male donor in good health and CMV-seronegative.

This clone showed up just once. As DNA, the CDR3 is TGTGCCAGTACGACACTGGGACACGATCAGCCCCAGCATTTT. Amino acids: CASTTLGHDQPQHF. The V call is TRBV19, the J call TRBJ1-5, with a possible D match to TRBD1 (6 bases). The CDR3 totals 14 residues. V shed 7 bases and J shed 5 bases, with 15 bases lying between them. From germline, CDR1 is LNHDA and CDR2 SQIVND (reference sequence).

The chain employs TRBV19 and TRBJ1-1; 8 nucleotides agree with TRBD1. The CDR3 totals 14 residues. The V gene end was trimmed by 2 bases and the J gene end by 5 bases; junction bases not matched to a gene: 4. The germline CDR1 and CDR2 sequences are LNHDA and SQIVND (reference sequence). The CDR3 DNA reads TGTGCCAGTAGTATACAGGGGGCGGGAACTGAAGCTTTCTTT. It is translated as CASSIQGAGTEAFF.

CDR3 sequence reads: CASSQTGITDTQYF. For the CDR3, the DNA is TGCGCCAGCAGCCAAACAGGGATCACAGATACGCAGTATTTT. The chain uses TRBV4-1 and TRBJ2-3, with D possibly being TRBD1 (6 bases). V was trimmed by 2 bases and J by 2 bases, leaving 8 bases between them. This CDR3 contains 14 residues. CDR1 and CDR2 from the germline V gene are MGHRA and YSYEKL.

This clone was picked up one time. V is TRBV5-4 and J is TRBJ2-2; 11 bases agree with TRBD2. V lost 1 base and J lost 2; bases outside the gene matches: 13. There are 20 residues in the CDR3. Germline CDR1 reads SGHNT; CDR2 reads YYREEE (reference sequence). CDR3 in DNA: TGTGCCAGCAGCTTGTTCCTTGGGGCTAGCGGGAGGCACAACACCGGGGAGCTGTTTTTT. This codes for CASSLFLGASGRHNTGELFF.

CDR3: CASSVVALASYNEQFF. The DNA of the CDR3 is TGTGCCAGCAGTGTAGTAGCACTTGCCTCCTACAATGAGCAGTTCTTC. The chain combines TRBV6-1 with TRBJ2-1; no reliable D call. In germline, CDR1 is MNHNS, CDR2 SASEGT. V was clipped by 4 bases and J by 0 bases, with 13 bases between them. There are 16 residues in the CDR3.

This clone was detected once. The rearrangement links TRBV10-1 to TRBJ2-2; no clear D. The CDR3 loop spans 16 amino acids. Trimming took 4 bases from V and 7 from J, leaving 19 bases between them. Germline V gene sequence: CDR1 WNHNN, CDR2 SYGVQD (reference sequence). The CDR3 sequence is CASSGSDPRFGGELFF. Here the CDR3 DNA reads TGCGCCAGCAGTGGATCGGATCCTAGGTTCGGCGGGGAGCTGTTTTTT.

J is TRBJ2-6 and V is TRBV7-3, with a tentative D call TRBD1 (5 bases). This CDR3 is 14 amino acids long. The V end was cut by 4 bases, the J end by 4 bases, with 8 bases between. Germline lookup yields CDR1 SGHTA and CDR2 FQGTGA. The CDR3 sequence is CASSSQGGANVLTF. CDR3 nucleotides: TGTGCCAGCAGCTCTCAGGGCGGGGCCAACGTCCTGACTTTC.

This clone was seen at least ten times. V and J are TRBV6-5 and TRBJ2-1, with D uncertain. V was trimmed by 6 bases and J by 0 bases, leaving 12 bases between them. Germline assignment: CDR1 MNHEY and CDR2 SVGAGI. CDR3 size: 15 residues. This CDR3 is CASRRQQSSYNEQFF. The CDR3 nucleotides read TGTGCCAGCAGACGCCAACAGAGCTCCTACAATGAGCAGTTCTTC.

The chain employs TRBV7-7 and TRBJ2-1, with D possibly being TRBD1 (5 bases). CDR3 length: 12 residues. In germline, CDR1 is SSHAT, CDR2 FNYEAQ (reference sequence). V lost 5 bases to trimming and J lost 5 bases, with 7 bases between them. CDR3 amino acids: CASSARDNEQFF. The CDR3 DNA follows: TGTGCCAGCAGCGCCAGGGACAATGAGCAGTTCTTC. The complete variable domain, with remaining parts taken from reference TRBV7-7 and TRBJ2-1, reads GAGVSQSPRYKVTKRGQDVTLRCDPISSHATLYWYQQALGQGPEFLTYFNYEAQPDKSGLPSDRFSAERPEGSISTLTIQRTEQRDSAMYRCASSARDNEQFFGPGTRLTVL.

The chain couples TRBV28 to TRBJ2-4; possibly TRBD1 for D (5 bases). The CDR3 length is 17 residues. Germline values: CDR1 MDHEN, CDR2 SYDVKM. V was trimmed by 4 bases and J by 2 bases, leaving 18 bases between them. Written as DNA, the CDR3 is TGTGCCAGCAGTTCCCACCTAGGTGGGGCATCCAAAAACATTCAGTACTTC. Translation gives CASSSHLGGASKNIQYF.

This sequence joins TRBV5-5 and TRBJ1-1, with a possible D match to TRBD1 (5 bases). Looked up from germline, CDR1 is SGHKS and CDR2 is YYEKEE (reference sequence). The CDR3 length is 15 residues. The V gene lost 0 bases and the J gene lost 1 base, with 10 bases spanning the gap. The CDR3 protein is CASSLGDLRNTEAFF. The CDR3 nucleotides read TGTGCCAGCAGCTTGGGGGACTTAAGGAACACTGAAGCTTTCTTT.

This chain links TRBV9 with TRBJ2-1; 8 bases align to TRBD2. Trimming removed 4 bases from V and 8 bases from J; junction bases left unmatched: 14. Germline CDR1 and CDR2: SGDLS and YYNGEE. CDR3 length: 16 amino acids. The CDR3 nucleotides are TGTGCCAGCAGCTCCTTGGGGGGGACTAGTGGGTATGAGCAGTTCTTC. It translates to CASSSLGGTSGYEQFF.

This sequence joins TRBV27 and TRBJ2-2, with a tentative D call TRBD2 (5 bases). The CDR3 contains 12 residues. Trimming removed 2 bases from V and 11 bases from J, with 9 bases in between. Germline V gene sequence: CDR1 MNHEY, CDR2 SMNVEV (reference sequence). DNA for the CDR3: TGTGCCAGCAGTTTACTAGGGAGAGAGCTGTTTTTT. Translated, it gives CASSLLGRELFF.

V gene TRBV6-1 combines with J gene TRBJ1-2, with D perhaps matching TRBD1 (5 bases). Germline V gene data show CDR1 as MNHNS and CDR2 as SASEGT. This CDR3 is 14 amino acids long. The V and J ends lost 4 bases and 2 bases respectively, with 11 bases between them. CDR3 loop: CASSGAGLNYGYTF. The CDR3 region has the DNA TGTGCCAGCAGTGGGGCAGGGTTAAACTATGGCTACACCTTC.

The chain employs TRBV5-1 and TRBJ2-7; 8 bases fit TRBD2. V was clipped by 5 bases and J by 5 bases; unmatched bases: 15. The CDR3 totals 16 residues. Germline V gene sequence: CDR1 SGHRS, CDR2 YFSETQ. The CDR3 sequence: CASSLAGGGRVDEQYF. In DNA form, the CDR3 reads TGCGCCAGCAGTCTGGCGGGGGGAGGCCGTGTTGACGAGCAGTACTTC. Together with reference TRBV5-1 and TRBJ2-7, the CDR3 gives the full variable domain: KAGVTQTPRYLIKTRGQQVTLSCSPISGHRSVSWYQQTPGQGLQFLFEYFSETQRNKGNFPGRFSGRQFSNSRSEMNVSTLELGDSALYLCASSLAGGGRVDEQYFGPGTRLTVT.

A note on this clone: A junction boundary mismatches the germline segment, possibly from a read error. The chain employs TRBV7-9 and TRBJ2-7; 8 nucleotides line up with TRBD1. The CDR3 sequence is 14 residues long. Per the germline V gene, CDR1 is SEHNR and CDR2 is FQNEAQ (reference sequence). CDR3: CSSSRQGPLYEQYF. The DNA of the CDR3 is TGTTCCAGCAGCCGACAGGGGCCCCTCTACGAGCAGTACTTC.

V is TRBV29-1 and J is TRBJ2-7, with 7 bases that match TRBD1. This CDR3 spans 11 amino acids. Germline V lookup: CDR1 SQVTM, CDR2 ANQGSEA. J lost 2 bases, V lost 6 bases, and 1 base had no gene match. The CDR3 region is CSVGQTYEQYF. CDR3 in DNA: TGCAGCGTGGGACAGACCTACGAGCAGTACTTC.

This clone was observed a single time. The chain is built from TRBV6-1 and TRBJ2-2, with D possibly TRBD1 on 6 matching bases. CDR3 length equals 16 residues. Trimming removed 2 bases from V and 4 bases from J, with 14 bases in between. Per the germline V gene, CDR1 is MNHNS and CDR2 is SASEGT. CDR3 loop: CASSELGGAGTGELFF. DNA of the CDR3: TGTGCCAGCAGTGAATTAGGGGGTGCGGGCACCGGGGAGCTGTTTTTT.

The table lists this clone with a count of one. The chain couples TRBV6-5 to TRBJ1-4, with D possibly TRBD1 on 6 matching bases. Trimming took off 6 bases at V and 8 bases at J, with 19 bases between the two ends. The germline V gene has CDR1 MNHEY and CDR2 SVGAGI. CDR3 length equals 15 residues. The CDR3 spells CASSSEGGLGEKLFF. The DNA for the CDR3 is TGTGCCAGCAGCTCAGAGGGGGGGCTGGGAGAAAAACTGTTTTTT.

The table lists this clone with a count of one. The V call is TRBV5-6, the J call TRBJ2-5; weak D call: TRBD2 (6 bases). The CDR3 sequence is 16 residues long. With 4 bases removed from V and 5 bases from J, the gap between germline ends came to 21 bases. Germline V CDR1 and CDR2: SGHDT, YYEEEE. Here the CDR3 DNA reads TGTGCCAGCAGCATCCCGGGACGGGCGCGGGGTGAGACCCAGTACTTC. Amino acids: CASSIPGRARGETQYF. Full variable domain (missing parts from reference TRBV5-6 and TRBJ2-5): DAGVTQSPTHLIKTRGQQVTLRCSPKSGHDTVSWYQQALGQGPQFIFQYYEEEERQRGNFPDRFSGHQFPNYSSELNVNALLLGDSALYLCASSIPGRARGETQYFGPGTRLLVL.